The clone carrying this T cell receptor (beta chain) was seen more than once but under ten times. Its antigen is currently unknown. These data come from a study of beta chain features in type 1 diabetes. Expressed TCRB transcripts were sequenced after all isolated RNA was converted to cDNA. This table comes from immunoSEQ multiplex PCR, and its TCRdb copy is limited to in-frame clones, with some not included. The table shows around 40,000 clones, with roughly 70% occurring only once. Study-wide findings and caveats: For Type 1 diabetes patients, all four CD4+ subsets carried TCRB CDR3s that were moderately but significantly shorter.

Sequenced: Tregs from blood. The receptor comes from a woman in her late teens or twenties with type 1 diabetes.

The chain's CDR3 is CASSLVSGSPLEQYF. The CDR3 DNA is TGTGCCAGCAGCTTAGTCTCCGGGAGCCCCCTCGAGCAGTACTTC. The chain has TRBV7-2 and TRBJ2-7, with D possibly matching TRBD2 (6 bases). CDR1 and CDR2 from the germline V gene are SGHTA and FQGNSA. CDR3 size: 15 residues. The ends were cut back, 1 base at V and 6 bases at J, with 16 bases in the middle.